The source of this T cell receptor beta chain is a study of immune cell composition in non-small cell lung cancer. With 7 bases removed from V and 5 bases from J, the gap between germline ends came to 5 bases. Germline V lookup: CDR1 LNHDA, CDR2 SQIVND (reference sequence). There are 11 residues in the CDR3. On this clone: Its antigen is unidentified.

DNA was extracted from unsorted cell suspensions stored frozen. TCRdb keeps only in-frame clones here, not all; method: immunoSEQ multiplex PCR. The table records around 10,000 clones, roughly 60% of them present only once. Study-wide results and caveats: Smoking pack-years did not significantly correlate with tumour TCR-beta clonality. Tumour-associated clones >0.5% occurred in 25% to 35% of adenocarcinomas, less than 80% of squamous.

The receptor was derived from a human donor with non-small cell lung cancer. This chain uses TRBV19 with TRBJ2-2; weak D call: TRBD1 (5 bases). Sequenced sample: lung tumor tissue. CDR3 coding DNA: TGTGCCAGTAAGGGGACCGGGGAGCTGTTTTTT. Translation: CASKGTGELFF.